This section outlines one T cell receptor (beta chain) sequence together with its context. CDR3-region Arm-PCR and iRepertoire HTBI primers produced the TCR beta libraries. TCRdb reprocessed the multiplex PCR reads via MiXCR and lists one record per CDR3 protein. Of approximately 350,000 distinct CDR3 sequences listed, 16% are singletons. The data derive from a study of regulatory T cells in long-lasting Graves disease. The CDR3 runs to 17 residues. Germline lookup yields CDR1 MGHRA and CDR2 YSYEKL. V was clipped by 4 bases and J by 3 bases; unmatched bases: 14. The time point was: newly diagnosed GD, antithyroid drugs for less than 3 months. PBMC RNA served as the TCR library source. Collection of peripheral blood (approximately 9 milliliters) was done using EDTA tubes. This sample also appeared in a second study, on T cells in Graves' hyperthyroidism and ophthalmopathy. As that study records: HTBI primers were used for first-round RT-PCR of the TCR CDR3. Among clonotypes expanded in thyroid above 0.001, most were also found in blood.

The V and J genes are TRBV4-1 and TRBJ2-7, with 8 bases matching TRBD2. The sequence was collected from a man between 35 and 55 years old with Graves disease. This specimen was peripheral blood mononuclear cells (PBMCs), taken at new diagnosis, from a patient treated with antithyroid drugs. The CDR3 DNA is TGCGCCAGCAGCCGTGGGCCCACCGGGAGGGCCCTCTACGAGCAGTACTTC. Protein sequence: CASSRGPTGRALYEQYF.